Below are 32 T cell receptor beta chains sequenced from a single sample in a study of blood T cell repertoires in COVID-19. The method was immunoSEQ multiplex PCR; TCRdb's version includes in-frame clones alone and lacks a portion of them. The sample yields roughly 290,000 clones, around four fifths seen once. Material: peripheral blood. These receptors were collected from a woman aged 45-59 years with active or convalescent COVID-19.

V usage is TRBV7-2 and J usage is TRBJ1-4, with a weak D call TRBD1 (5 bases). Per germline, CDR1 SGHTA and CDR2 FQGNSA. V lost 5 bases and J lost 6, with 16 bases in between. The CDR3 runs to 15 residues. The CDR3 is CASSASRGSYEKLFF. In DNA, the CDR3 is TGTGCCAGCAGCGCGTCGCGGGGGTCTTATGAAAAACTGTTTTTT. Combining the CDR3 with reference TRBV7-2 and TRBJ1-4 gives the whole variable domain GAGVSQSPSNKVTEKGKDVELRCDPISGHTALYWYRQSLGQGLEFLIYFQGNSAPDKSGLPSDRFSAERTGGSVSTLTIQRTQQEDSAVYLCASSASRGSYEKLFFGSGTQLSVL.

The chain combines TRBV7-9 with TRBJ2-1; D is unclear. V was pared by 4 bases and J by 7 bases, with 5 bases between. CDR1 SEHNR and CDR2 FQNEAQ come from the germline V gene (reference sequence). This CDR3 is built from 11 residues. CDR3 sequence reads: CASSSFNEQFF. In DNA form, the CDR3 reads TGTGCCAGCAGCTCCTTTAATGAGCAGTTCTTC.

As DNA, the CDR3 is TGTGCCAGCAGCACCGGAGGGCTCCCCAATGAGCAGTTCTTC. Its translation is CASSTGGLPNEQFF. The genes are TRBV3-1 (or the pseudogene TRBV3-2) and TRBJ2-1; D perhaps matches TRBD2 (6 bases). V gave up 5 bases and J gave up 6 bases, with 14 bases separating them. The CDR3 extends over 14 amino acids. Germline V CDR1 and CDR2: LGHDT, YNNKEL (reference sequence).

The chain employs TRBV21-1 and TRBJ2-5; no DNA check was done on the table's D call, TRBD1. TRBV21-1 is recorded as a pseudogene. The CDR3 spans 16 residues. The CDR3 DNA is TGTGCCAGCAAAAGCCCGGCGCGACAGGGGTCGGAGACCCAGTACTTC. Translation: CASKSPARQGSETQYF.

About this clone itself: At the DNA level, this CDR3 is encoded by other sequences in the same sample as well. The rearrangement uses TRBV12-3 or TRBV12-4 and TRBJ2-1; a possible D gene is TRBD2 (5 bases). Trimming took 4 bases from V and 8 from J, leaving 6 bases between them. CDR3 length: 11 amino acids. CDR3 sequence: CASSSGYEQFF. As DNA, the CDR3 is TGTGCCAGCAGTTCGGGATATGAGCAGTTCTTC.

The gene calls are TRBV2 and TRBJ1-2, with D uncertain. CDR3 length: 12 amino acids. Germline V gene data show CDR1 as SNHLY and CDR2 as FYNNEI. Trimming left V 8 bases short and J 5 bases short, with 12 bases between. This chain's CDR3 is CASREGGYGYTF. CDR3 DNA: TGTGCCAGCCGGGAGGGTGGATATGGCTACACCTTC.

V gene TRBV11-2 combines with J gene TRBJ1-4, with D hard to call. The CDR3 contains 13 residues. V was trimmed by 5 bases and J by 12 bases, leaving 16 bases between them. Germline V gives CDR1 SGHAT, CDR2 FQNNGV. The CDR3 DNA reads TGTGCCAGCAGCACCTCCGGTGCGGCCGAACTGTTTTTT. Its translation is CASSTSGAAELFF.

The chain recombines TRBV6-7 with TRBJ2-1; D is possibly TRBD2 (5 bases). TRBV6-7 is filed as an ORF, its function uncertain. There are 15 residues in the CDR3. Trimming took 2 bases from V and 10 from J, leaving 18 bases between them. CDR3 in amino acids: CASSYERADREEQFF. The CDR3 DNA sequence: TGTGCCAGCAGTTACGAGCGAGCGGATCGAGAAGAGCAGTTCTTC.

This chain links TRBV4-2 with TRBJ1-6, with D uncertain. The CDR3 has 13 residues. Trimming cost V 0 bases and J 9 bases, with 6 bases left between them. Germline CDR1 is LGHNA and CDR2 is YNFKEQ. The CDR3 DNA is TGTGCCAGCAGCCAAGATCGGGGTTCACCCCTCCACTTT. Encoded protein: CASSQDRGSPLHF.

This rearrangement joins TRBV5-1 to TRBJ2-1, with D unclear. V lost 3 bases and J 2 bases, leaving 9 bases between the germline ends. Germline CDR1 reads SGHRS; CDR2 reads YFSETQ. The CDR3 totals 14 residues. DNA of the CDR3: TGCGCCAGCAGCTACGTCTATCCCTACAATGAGCAGTTCTTC. Its translation is CASSYVYPYNEQFF.

CDR3 sequence (DNA): TGCAGCGTTGGGGGTAGGACAGTAATGTTCAATGAGCAGTTCTTC. Translated, it gives CSVGGRTVMFNEQFF. V and J are TRBV29-1 and TRBJ2-1; maybe TRBD1 (6 bases). V lost 4 bases to trimming and J lost 6 bases, with 19 bases between them. Germline CDR1 and CDR2: SQVTM and ANQGSEA. The CDR3 spans 15 residues.

This sequence joins TRBV19 and TRBJ2-7; TRBD1 might be the D (5 bases). The CDR3 length is 14 residues. Germline V CDR1 and CDR2: LNHDA, SQIVND (reference sequence). V shed 5 bases and J shed 3 bases, with 14 bases lying between them. The CDR3 reads CASSLQGRGYEQYF. The CDR3, as DNA: TGTGCCAGTAGTCTCCAGGGTAGGGGCTACGAGCAGTACTTC.

This clone was observed once. Other DNA sequences from this sample encode an identical CDR3 as well. V usage is TRBV11-3 and J usage is TRBJ1-1; 7 bases are a match to TRBD1. The CDR3 sequence is 14 residues long. Looked up from germline, CDR1 is SGHNT and CDR2 is YENEEA. J lost 4 bases, V lost 5 bases, and 7 bases had no gene match. CDR3 region: CASSPRGASTEAFF. CDR3 sequence (DNA): TGTGCCAGCAGCCCCAGGGGGGCGAGCACTGAAGCTTTCTTT.

As DNA, the CDR3 is TGTGCCATCAGTGAGTCGCGTCCAGGCTTATTCTCCTACAATGAGCAGTTCTTC. As protein: CAISESRPGLFSYNEQFF. The J gene is TRBJ2-1, the V gene TRBV10-3, with D uncertain. Trimming took 0 bases from V and 0 from J, leaving 15 bases between them. The CDR3 has 18 residues. CDR1 is ENHRY, CDR2 SYGVKD, per germline.

The chain carries TRBV10-3 and TRBJ1-3, with 7 bases fitting TRBD1. Germline CDR1 and CDR2: ENHRY and SYGVKD. The CDR3 length is 16 residues. V dropped 2 bases and J dropped 4; count of bases not matched to a gene: 8. In nucleotides, the CDR3 is TGTGCCATCAGTGAGACCGGGACAGCGAGGGGAAACACCATATATTTT. Residues: CAISETGTARGNTIYF.

The V and J genes are TRBV4-1 and TRBJ2-1, with D tentatively TRBD1 (6 bases). The CDR3 is 15 amino acids. V lost 4 bases and J 0 bases, leaving 10 bases between the germline ends. Germline V gene data show CDR1 as MGHRA and CDR2 as YSYEKL. This CDR3 reads CASSPTGTSYNEQFF. CDR3 nucleotide sequence: TGCGCCAGCAGCCCTACAGGGACCTCCTACAATGAGCAGTTCTTC.

The chain joins TRBV18 to TRBJ2-2; 9 bases match TRBD2. Germline CDR1 reads KGHSH; CDR2 reads LQKENI. The CDR3 runs to 18 residues. Losses at the gene ends were 2 bases for V and 6 bases for J; bases not matched to a gene: 13. The CDR3 loop is CASSPSPSGTQTAGELFF. CDR3 sequence (DNA): TGTGCCAGCTCACCAAGTCCTAGCGGGACCCAAACAGCCGGGGAGCTGTTTTTT.

The CDR3 DNA reads TGTGCCAGCAGCCGGATACAGACCTACAATGAGCAGTTCTTC. Translated: CASSRIQTYNEQFF. The chain links TRBV14 to TRBJ2-1; D call uncertain. Trimming cost V 4 bases and J 2 bases, with 9 bases left between them. The CDR3 is made up of 14 amino acids. The V gene's germline CDR1 is SGHDN and CDR2 FVKESK.

In this sample, this clone turned up once. The chain combines TRBV6-2 or TRBV6-3 with TRBJ2-2; tentatively, D is TRBD2 (5 bases). Germline CDR1 reads MNHEY; CDR2 reads SVGEGT. The germline V and J ends were trimmed by 6 bases and 5 bases, with 16 bases remaining between them. This CDR3 spans 15 amino acids. The CDR3 spells CASRPTRVGTGELFF. The CDR3 region has the DNA TGTGCCAGCAGGCCTACTAGAGTTGGGACCGGGGAGCTGTTTTTT.

The CDR3 region is CASSLLQGGTEAFF. CDR3 DNA: TGTGCCAGCAGCCTACTACAGGGGGGAACTGAAGCTTTCTTT. This chain joins TRBV27 and TRBJ1-1, with 8 nucleotides matching TRBD1. Trimming at V came to 6 bases and at J to 5 bases, leaving 8 bases not matched to a gene. Germline CDR1 is MNHEY and CDR2 is SMNVEV (reference sequence). The CDR3 is 14 residues long.

J is TRBJ1-2 and V is TRBV5-6; D call uncertain. CDR1 and CDR2 from the germline V gene are SGHDT and YYEEEE. The CDR3 loop spans 12 amino acids. Trimming removed 3 bases from V and 4 bases from J, with 7 bases in between. CDR3 in amino acids: CASSSRGYGYTF. The CDR3 nucleotides are TGTGCCAGCAGCTCCCGGGGCTATGGCTACACCTTC.

This chain uses TRBV9 with TRBJ2-7; D remains ambiguous. Germline CDR1 is SGDLS and CDR2 is YYNGEE. CDR3 length: 13 residues. V was cut by 1 base and J by 4 bases, with 9 bases left in between. CDR3 nucleotide sequence: TGTGCCAGCAGCGTAAGACGACAATACGAGCAGTACTTC. This encodes CASSVRRQYEQYF.

In the case of this clone: Additional DNA sequences in this sample encode the identical CDR3. The chain joins TRBV19 to TRBJ1-1, with unresolved D. The CDR3 totals 14 residues. CDR1 and CDR2 from the germline V gene are LNHDA and SQIVND (reference sequence). The V end was cut by 1 base, the J end by 1 base, with 7 bases between. In DNA form, the CDR3 reads TGTGCCAGTAGTATAGGGGCAGCGAACACTGAAGCTTTCTTT. It codes for CASSIGAANTEAFF. The variable domain in full, completed from reference TRBV19 and TRBJ1-1, reads DGGITQSPKYLFRKEGQNVTLSCEQNLNHDAMYWYRQDPGQGLRLIYYSQIVNDFQKGDIAEGYSVSREKKESFPLTVTSAQKNPTAFYLCASSIGAANTEAFFGQGTRLTVV.

The gene calls are TRBV5-1 and TRBJ1-4; D is ambiguous. Germline-derived CDR1 and CDR2 are SGHRS and YFSETQ. The CDR3 length is 14 residues. V was clipped by 4 bases and J by 8 bases, with 15 bases between them. In DNA, the CDR3 is TGCGCCAGCAGCCCCGGCAGCTCTAGGGAAAAACTGTTTTTT. Protein: CASSPGSSREKLFF.

The rearrangement links TRBV7-9 to TRBJ2-3, with 7 bases identical to TRBD2. Germline V gives CDR1 SEHNR, CDR2 FQNEAQ (reference sequence). The CDR3 has 16 residues. J lost 4 bases, V lost 1 base, and 8 bases had no gene match. CDR3 in DNA: TGTGCCAGCAGCTTAGAGGTTTCTAGCGGCTCAGATACGCAGTATTTT. Protein product: CASSLEVSSGSDTQYF.

A single count supports this clone. The chain joins TRBV12-3 or TRBV12-4 to TRBJ1-2, with D hard to call. The CDR3 contains 12 residues. V was cut by 4 bases and J by 7 bases, with 10 bases left in between. For the CDR3, the DNA is TGTGCCAGCAGTTCTGTACTGAGTGGCTACACCTTC. It is translated as CASSSVLSGYTF.

The chain couples TRBV3-1 (or the pseudogene TRBV3-2) to TRBJ2-7; D unclear. V lost 4 bases and J 9 bases, leaving 19 bases between the germline ends. Germline values: CDR1 LGHDT, CDR2 YNNKEL (reference sequence). CDR3 length: 14 amino acids. This chain's CDR3 is CASSPSAAALGQYF. The CDR3 DNA follows: TGTGCCAGCAGCCCCTCGGCGGCAGCCCTGGGGCAGTACTTC.

The chain uses TRBV9 and TRBJ2-1, with 9 bases fitting TRBD2. The CDR3 consists of 14 residues. J lost 5 bases, V lost 8 bases, and 8 bases had no gene match. The germline CDR1 and CDR2 sequences are SGDLS and YYNGEE. The CDR3 loop reads CASSRAGGDNEQFF. In DNA, the CDR3 is TGTGCCAGTTCAAGAGCGGGAGGCGACAATGAGCAGTTCTTC.

This rearrangement joins TRBV19 to TRBJ1-6; 8 bases are shared with TRBD1. In germline, CDR1 is LNHDA, CDR2 SQIVND (reference sequence). This CDR3 is built from 18 residues. J gave up 4 bases and V 9 bases, and 17 bases lay outside the gene matches. CDR3 nucleotides: TGTGCCAGAAATCCGGGACAGGCCATCGCCTCGTATAATTCACCCCTCCACTTT. It translates to CARNPGQAIASYNSPLHF.

The J gene is TRBJ2-4, the V gene TRBV6-1; D gene ambiguous. This CDR3 comprises 15 residues. V lost 1 base, J lost 7 bases, and 14 bases lay in between. Germline V CDR1 and CDR2: MNHNS, SASEGT. The CDR3 coding sequence is TGTGCCAGCAGTGAAGAGTTGGTGGGCCCGAACATTCAGTACTTC. This gives the protein CASSEELVGPNIQYF.

This clone was counted a few times. CDR3 region: CASSQDVQGGNTIYF. Here the CDR3 DNA reads TGTGCCAGCAGCCAAGATGTCCAGGGCGGAAACACCATATATTTT. The chain has TRBV3-1 (or the pseudogene TRBV3-2) and TRBJ1-3, with a weak D call TRBD1 (5 bases). The length of the CDR3 is 15 residues. Trimming left V 0 bases short and J 4 bases short, with 10 bases between. Germline V gene data show CDR1 as LGHDT and CDR2 as YNNKEL (reference sequence).

This chain joins TRBV24-1 and TRBJ2-2; no firm D call. This CDR3 comprises 15 residues. V dropped 4 bases and J dropped 5 bases, with 13 bases sitting between them. CDR1 and CDR2 (germline): KGHDR, SFDVKD. The CDR3 spells CATSDPATGTGELFF. CDR3 coding DNA: TGTGCCACCAGTGACCCCGCGACTGGGACCGGGGAGCTGTTTTTT.